Following are 7 T cell receptor beta chains from one sample sequenced in a study of blood T cell repertoires in COVID-19. Assay used: immunoSEQ multiplex PCR; TCRdb lists only in-frame clones, some missing. The sample carries some 190,000 clones, roughly 88% recorded once. The sample comprised peripheral blood. The source is a man older than 75 with COVID-19, enrolled during active disease.

J is TRBJ2-1 and V is TRBV28, with D possibly being TRBD1 (5 bases). Germline lookup yields CDR1 MDHEN and CDR2 SYDVKM. The CDR3 covers 16 residues. The V end lost 4 bases, the J end lost 4 bases, and 17 bases lay between the germline ends. The CDR3 DNA reads as TGTGCCAGCAGTTCTCGGACATTCCCATCATACAATGAGCAGTTCTTC. Protein product: CASSSRTFPSYNEQFF.

This chain uses TRBV2 with TRBJ1-6; 9 nucleotides agree with TRBD1. V shed 5 bases, J shed 6 bases, and the junction held 2 bases outside the gene matches. Germline lookup yields CDR1 SNHLY and CDR2 FYNNEI. The CDR3 is 14 amino acids. The CDR3 DNA reads TGTGCCAGCAGTTGGGACAGGGTTAATTCACCCCTCCACTTT. Translated, it gives CASSWDRVNSPLHF.

V gene TRBV10-2 combines with J gene TRBJ1-6; 8 bases map to TRBD1. With 0 bases clipped from V and 9 bases from J, the junction kept 4 bases outside the gene matches. This CDR3 has 15 amino acids. Germline lookup yields CDR1 WSHSY and CDR2 SAAADI. The DNA for the CDR3 is TGCGCCAGCAGTGAGTCGGGACAGGCGAGTTCACCCCTCCACTTT. It specifies CASSESGQASSPLHF.

CDR3 nucleotides: TGTGCCAGCAGTCCACCCGGGTCCGGCCGTGATACGCAGTATTTT. Residues: CASSPPGSGRDTQYF. The rearrangement links TRBV6-5 to TRBJ2-3; unclear D gene. The V gene lost 5 bases and the J gene lost 6 bases, with 18 bases spanning the gap. This CDR3 spans 15 amino acids. Germline V lookup: CDR1 MNHEY, CDR2 SVGAGI.

CDR3 loop: CASSPSRGNEQFF. CDR3 in DNA: TGTGCCAGCTCACCTAGCAGGGGAAATGAGCAGTTCTTC. The gene calls are TRBV18 and TRBJ2-1, with D maybe TRBD1 (6 bases). V was trimmed by 3 bases and J by 7 bases, leaving 10 bases between them. The CDR3 spans 13 residues. Germline V CDR1 and CDR2: KGHSH, LQKENI.

This chain connects TRBV7-9 to TRBJ2-5; 8 nucleotides align to TRBD1. Germline CDR1 reads SEHNR; CDR2 reads FQNEAQ (reference sequence). V shed 5 bases, J shed 2 bases, and the junction held 10 bases outside the gene matches. The CDR3 length is 16 residues. This chain's CDR3 is CASSPRTGRQQETQYF. The CDR3 region has the DNA TGTGCCAGCAGCCCCCGGACAGGGCGCCAGCAAGAGACCCAGTACTTC.

The chain combines TRBV5-4 with TRBJ1-1, with unresolved D. The germline V gene encodes CDR1 SGHNT and CDR2 YYREEE (reference sequence). The ends were cut back, 2 bases at V and 5 bases at J, with 7 bases in the middle. The CDR3 contains 12 residues. CDR3 nucleotides: TGTGCCAGCAGCTTATTCGGGACTGAAGCTTTCTTT. Translating gives CASSLFGTEAFF.